Listed below are T cell receptor beta chains from one sample, sequenced in a study of beta chain features in type 1 diabetes. TCRdb's table, derived via immunoSEQ multiplex PCR, lists solely in-frame clones and lacks some. Among approximately 38,000 clones listed, 64% were seen once. Sequencing was performed on Tregs from blood. Every receptor here comes from a woman in her 30s in good health. The CDR3 runs from the conserved cysteine through the conserved F or W. Fields, in order: J gene, V gene, clone size, D gene, CDR3 protein, CDR3 DNA. The D gene is left open where the match is weak. The listing skips clone size in some rows; elsewhere it reads once, few, many or a size class.

j_call: TRBJ2-1
v_call: TRBV6-5
clone_size: NA
d_call: NA
cdr3_aa: CASTLLEEQFF
cdr3_nt: TGTGCCAGCACCCTGTTGGAGGAGCAGTTCTTC

j_call: TRBJ2-2
v_call: TRBV5-1
clone_size: NA
d_call: TRBD1
cdr3_aa: CASSSDGQGLSGELFF
cdr3_nt: TGCGCCAGCAGCTCGGACGGACAGGGGTTATCCGGGGAGCTGTTTTTT

j_call: TRBJ2-3
v_call: TRBV18
clone_size: few
d_call: TRBD2
cdr3_aa: CASSLGLAQGGDTQYF
cdr3_nt: TGTGCCAGCTCACTCGGACTAGCTCAAGGGGGGGATACGCAGTATTTT

j_call: TRBJ2-2
v_call: TRBV14
clone_size: NA
d_call: TRBD2
cdr3_aa: CASRLAGANTGELFF
cdr3_nt: TGTGCCAGCCGACTAGCGGGAGCGAACACCGGGGAGCTGTTTTTT

j_call: TRBJ2-1
v_call: TRBV6-1
clone_size: NA
d_call: TRBD1
cdr3_aa: CASRAGTGINEQFF
cdr3_nt: TGTGCCAGCAGAGCCGGGACAGGGATCAATGAGCAGTTCTTC

j_call: TRBJ2-5
v_call: TRBV9
clone_size: once
d_call: TRBD2
cdr3_aa: CASSVSGRVGYQETQYF
cdr3_nt: TGTGCCAGCAGCGTGAGCGGGAGAGTTGGGTACCAAGAGACCCAGTACTTC

j_call: TRBJ2-5
v_call: TRBV2
clone_size: NA
d_call: NA
cdr3_aa: CASHRALARETQYF
cdr3_nt: TGTGCCAGCCACAGGGCCCTGGCACGGGAGACCCAGTACTTC

j_call: TRBJ2-7
v_call: TRBV7-9
clone_size: NA
d_call: TRBD2
cdr3_aa: CASSQTSGSYEQYF
cdr3_nt: TGTGCCAGCAGTCAGACTAGCGGGAGTTACGAGCAGTACTTC

j_call: TRBJ2-2
v_call: TRBV5-1
clone_size: NA
d_call: TRBD2
cdr3_aa: CASSLGLAENTGELFF
cdr3_nt: TGCGCCAGCAGCTTGGGGCTAGCGGAGAACACCGGGGAGCTGTTTTTT

j_call: TRBJ2-2
v_call: TRBV7-2
clone_size: NA
d_call: NA
cdr3_aa: CASSLEAGGGGELFF
cdr3_nt: TGTGCCAGCAGCTTAGAGGCAGGGGGAGGCGGGGAGCTGTTTTTT

j_call: TRBJ1-6
v_call: TRBV14
clone_size: NA
d_call: TRBD1
cdr3_aa: CASSQGQGSNSPLHF
cdr3_nt: TGTGCCAGCAGCCAAGGACAGGGATCTAATTCACCCCTCCACTTT

j_call: TRBJ2-7
v_call: TRBV5-1
clone_size: NA
d_call: NA
cdr3_aa: CASSLGGSHSYEQYF
cdr3_nt: TGCGCCAGCAGCTTGGGGGGCTCCCACTCCTACGAGCAGTACTTC

j_call: TRBJ2-4
v_call: TRBV5-6
clone_size: NA
d_call: TRBD2
cdr3_aa: CASSLTSGILAKNIQYF
cdr3_nt: TGTGCCAGCAGCTTGACTAGCGGGATCCTAGCCAAAAACATTCAGTACTTC

j_call: TRBJ2-5
v_call: TRBV10-3
clone_size: few
d_call: TRBD1
cdr3_aa: CAISESTGGFRETQYF
cdr3_nt: TGTGCCATCAGTGAGTCAACAGGGGGCTTTCGAGAGACCCAGTACTTC

j_call: TRBJ2-1
v_call: TRBV5-1
clone_size: once
d_call: TRBD2
cdr3_aa: CASSLWGGSLGEQFF
cdr3_nt: TGCGCCAGCAGCTTGTGGGGGGGATCTCTTGGTGAGCAGTTCTTC

j_call: TRBJ2-3
v_call: TRBV4-3
clone_size: few
d_call: TRBD2
cdr3_aa: CASSQDYLPRLAADTQYF
cdr3_nt: TGCGCCAGCAGCCAAGATTATTTGCCGAGACTAGCTGCAGATACGCAGTATTTT

j_call: TRBJ2-7
v_call: TRBV14
clone_size: NA
d_call: TRBD1
cdr3_aa: CASSKRQGDYEQYF
cdr3_nt: TGTGCCAGCAGCAAAAGACAGGGGGACTACGAGCAGTACTTC

j_call: TRBJ1-2
v_call: TRBV7-9
clone_size: NA
d_call: TRBD1
cdr3_aa: CASSLGTGLSGYGYTF
cdr3_nt: TGTGCCAGCAGCTTAGGGACAGGGCTATCGGGTTATGGCTACACCTTC

j_call: TRBJ1-4
v_call: TRBV18
clone_size: NA
d_call: TRBD1
cdr3_aa: CASSPPRQGANEKLFF
cdr3_nt: TGTGCCAGCTCACCCCCGCGACAGGGGGCTAATGAAAAACTGTTTTTT

j_call: TRBJ2-5
v_call: TRBV29-1
clone_size: NA
d_call: TRBD2
cdr3_aa: CSVVGSGRVATETQYF
cdr3_nt: TGCAGCGTTGTGGGTAGCGGGAGGGTCGCTACAGAGACCCAGTACTTC

j_call: TRBJ2-1
v_call: TRBV5-5
clone_size: NA
d_call: NA
cdr3_aa: CASSSSTVYNEQFF
cdr3_nt: TGTGCCAGCAGCTCCTCGACAGTCTACAATGAGCAGTTCTTC

j_call: TRBJ2-6
v_call: TRBV4-2
clone_size: NA
d_call: TRBD2
cdr3_aa: CASSQALAGDSGANVLTF
cdr3_nt: TGTGCCAGCAGCCAAGCCCTAGCGGGAGATTCTGGGGCCAACGTCCTGACTTTC

j_call: TRBJ2-1
v_call: TRBV13
clone_size: medium-sized
d_call: TRBD2
cdr3_aa: CASSFGTRSNEQFF
cdr3_nt: TGTGCCAGCAGCTTCGGGACTAGGTCCAATGAGCAGTTCTTC

j_call: TRBJ2-1
v_call: TRBV29-1
clone_size: NA
d_call: TRBD1
cdr3_aa: CSVGTGGFDEQFF
cdr3_nt: TGCAGCGTTGGGACAGGGGGTTTCGATGAGCAGTTCTTC

j_call: TRBJ2-1
v_call: TRBV7-2
clone_size: NA
d_call: NA
cdr3_aa: CASSLPGNEQFF
cdr3_nt: TGTGCCAGCAGCTTACCGGGAAATGAGCAGTTCTTC

j_call: TRBJ2-1
v_call: TRBV9
clone_size: few
d_call: NA
cdr3_aa: CASSVVSGNSYNEQFF
cdr3_nt: TGTGCCAGCAGCGTAGTGTCGGGGAATTCCTACAATGAGCAGTTCTTC

j_call: TRBJ1-1
v_call: TRBV6-5
clone_size: NA
d_call: NA
cdr3_aa: CASSYTTQGHTEAFF
cdr3_nt: TGTGCCAGCAGTTACACCACGCAGGGCCACACTGAAGCTTTCTTT

j_call: TRBJ2-7
v_call: TRBV7-2
clone_size: NA
d_call: NA
cdr3_aa: CASSPLALGYYEQYF
cdr3_nt: TGTGCCAGCAGCCCTCTAGCTCTCGGATACTACGAGCAGTACTTC

j_call: TRBJ1-5
v_call: TRBV4-2
clone_size: NA
d_call: NA
cdr3_aa: CASSQDGSGFRAALIQPQHF
cdr3_nt: TGTGCCAGCAGCCAAGATGGGTCAGGGTTTCGTGCGGCGTTAATACAGCCCCAGCATTTT

j_call: TRBJ2-5
v_call: TRBV9
clone_size: once
d_call: NA
cdr3_aa: CASSVGRGQETQYF
cdr3_nt: TGTGCCAGCAGCGTCGGGCGGGGCCAAGAGACCCAGTACTTC

j_call: TRBJ2-1
v_call: TRBV18
clone_size: NA
d_call: TRBD2
cdr3_aa: CASSPGTSGGLTNEQFF
cdr3_nt: TGTGCCAGCTCACCTGGGACTAGCGGGGGACTGACTAATGAGCAGTTCTTC

j_call: TRBJ1-5
v_call: TRBV27
clone_size: NA
d_call: NA
cdr3_aa: CASSPARFSNQPQHF
cdr3_nt: TGTGCCAGCAGTCCCGCGAGATTTAGCAATCAGCCCCAGCATTTT

j_call: TRBJ2-7
v_call: TRBV7-9
clone_size: NA
d_call: TRBD1
cdr3_aa: CASNWAGQGAYEQYF
cdr3_nt: TGTGCCAGCAACTGGGCCGGACAGGGCGCCTACGAGCAGTACTTC

j_call: TRBJ2-1
v_call: TRBV18
clone_size: few
d_call: NA
cdr3_aa: CASSRIRTAGNEQFF
cdr3_nt: TGTGCCAGCTCACGTATAAGGACGGCGGGGAATGAGCAGTTCTTC

j_call: TRBJ2-3
v_call: TRBV7-9
clone_size: NA
d_call: TRBD1
cdr3_aa: CASSLPRLAQGTDTQYF
cdr3_nt: TGTGCCAGCAGCCTCCCCCGGCTAGCACAGGGGACAGATACGCAGTATTTT

j_call: TRBJ1-1
v_call: TRBV7-2
clone_size: NA
d_call: NA
cdr3_aa: CASSSLTGTEAFF
cdr3_nt: TGTGCCAGCAGCTCACTAACGGGGACTGAAGCTTTCTTT

j_call: TRBJ1-2
v_call: TRBV4-2
clone_size: NA
d_call: NA
cdr3_aa: CASSQDRRTNYGYTF
cdr3_nt: TGTGCCAGCAGCCAAGATAGGAGAACTAACTATGGCTACACCTTC

j_call: TRBJ1-2
v_call: TRBV7-2
clone_size: few
d_call: NA
cdr3_aa: CASRTAANYGYTF
cdr3_nt: TGTGCCAGCCGGACAGCAGCTAACTATGGCTACACCTTC

j_call: TRBJ2-3
v_call: TRBV11-1
clone_size: NA
d_call: TRBD1
cdr3_aa: CASSPGTGDSTDTQYF
cdr3_nt: TGTGCCAGCAGCCCTGGGACAGGGGATAGCACAGATACGCAGTATTTT

j_call: TRBJ2-7
v_call: TRBV6-5
clone_size: NA
d_call: TRBD1
cdr3_aa: CASSPTGGLSYEQYF
cdr3_nt: TGTGCCAGCAGTCCGACAGGGGGCTTGTCCTACGAGCAGTACTTC

j_call: TRBJ2-3
v_call: TRBV7-9
clone_size: NA
d_call: NA
cdr3_aa: CASSIRVGTDTQYF
cdr3_nt: TGTGCCAGCAGCATAAGAGTCGGCACAGATACGCAGTATTTT

j_call: TRBJ1-1
v_call: TRBV18
clone_size: NA
d_call: NA
cdr3_aa: CASSRQENTEAFF
cdr3_nt: TGTGCCAGCTCTCGACAGGAGAACACTGAAGCTTTCTTT

j_call: TRBJ2-5
v_call: TRBV7-9
clone_size: NA
d_call: NA
cdr3_aa: CASRHTTSEGGTQYF
cdr3_nt: TGTGCCAGCAGACACACGACCAGCGAAGGGGGGACCCAGTACTTC

j_call: TRBJ1-1
v_call: TRBV2
clone_size: NA
d_call: TRBD1
cdr3_aa: CASSVRGQGVVGAFF
cdr3_nt: TGTGCCAGCAGTGTACGGGGGCAGGGGGTCGTCGGGGCTTTCTTT

j_call: TRBJ2-7
v_call: TRBV5-8
clone_size: NA
d_call: TRBD2
cdr3_aa: CASEVLGGRELYEEQYF
cdr3_nt: TGTGCCAGCGAGGTGTTGGGGGGGAGGGAACTCTACGAAGAGCAGTACTTC

j_call: TRBJ2-5
v_call: TRBV10-3
clone_size: NA
d_call: NA
cdr3_aa: CAISVAQETQYF
cdr3_nt: TGTGCCATCAGTGTGGCTCAAGAGACCCAGTACTTC

j_call: TRBJ2-1
v_call: TRBV5-4
clone_size: few
d_call: TRBD2
cdr3_aa: CASSRTSGSTHNEQFF
cdr3_nt: TGTGCCAGCAGCCGTACTAGCGGGAGTACCCACAATGAGCAGTTCTTC

j_call: TRBJ1-5
v_call: TRBV25-1
clone_size: once
d_call: NA
cdr3_aa: CASSGHTGQGQPQHF
cdr3_nt: TGTGCCAGCAGTGGTCATACAGGGCAGGGGCAGCCCCAGCATTTT

j_call: TRBJ2-5
v_call: TRBV5-4
clone_size: NA
d_call: TRBD2
cdr3_aa: CASSVGAGEETQYF
cdr3_nt: TGTGCCAGCAGCGTAGGAGCGGGAGAGGAGACCCAGTACTTC

j_call: TRBJ2-7
v_call: TRBV7-8
clone_size: NA
d_call: NA
cdr3_aa: CASSPIPPGISYEQYF
cdr3_nt: TGTGCCAGCAGCCCCATCCCTCCGGGAATCTCCTACGAGCAGTACTTC

j_call: TRBJ2-1
v_call: TRBV29-1
clone_size: NA
d_call: NA
cdr3_aa: CSVARVPPFYNEQFF
cdr3_nt: TGCAGCGTTGCTCGGGTTCCCCCCTTCTACAATGAGCAGTTCTTC

j_call: TRBJ2-3
v_call: TRBV9
clone_size: NA
d_call: TRBD2
cdr3_aa: CASSVGRSGGRTDTQYF
cdr3_nt: TGTGCCAGCAGCGTAGGTCGTTCGGGCGGGAGAACAGATACGCAGTATTTT

j_call: TRBJ2-1
v_call: TRBV5-4
clone_size: NA
d_call: TRBD2
cdr3_aa: CASSSGTSGNNEQFF
cdr3_nt: TGTGCCAGCAGCTCCGGGACTAGCGGCAACAATGAGCAGTTCTTC

j_call: TRBJ2-5
v_call: TRBV5-4
clone_size: NA
d_call: NA
cdr3_aa: CASSLVGSYQETQYF
cdr3_nt: TGTGCCAGCAGCTTGGTCGGGAGTTACCAAGAGACCCAGTACTTC

j_call: TRBJ2-7
v_call: TRBV11-2
clone_size: NA
d_call: TRBD2
cdr3_aa: CASSSQPGLVWF
cdr3_nt: TGTGCCAGCAGCTCGCAGCCGGGACTAGTGTGGTTC